This TCR beta chain emerged from a study of blood T cell repertoires in COVID-19. The overall study: Samples came from the United States, Italy and Spain, spanning acute and convalescent COVID-19.

Per the authors' pipeline: Amplifying reference gene primers gave estimates of nucleated cell counts. TCRdb's copy holds only in-frame clones and misses some; the assay was immunoSEQ multiplex PCR. V, J and clone size reflect that table, while D and trimming were determined from the DNA. This table holds some 80,000 clones, roughly 85% found once. From germline, CDR1 is SEHNR and CDR2 FQNEAQ (reference sequence). The CDR3 is 13 residues long. The V and J ends lost 0 bases and 11 bases, in that order; junction bases with no gene match: 4. This clone was seen a few times. This chain links TRBV7-9 with TRBJ1-1, with TRBD1 matching over 9 bases. The sample comprised peripheral blood. This clonotype was obtained from a woman aged 70-85 years with acute or convalescent COVID-19. CDR3 sequence: CASSLAGQGRAFF. The CDR3 DNA is TGTGCCAGCAGCTTAGCAGGACAGGGGCGGGCTTTCTTT.